The clone carrying this TCR beta chain was recorded many times. Its cognate antigen is unknown. Individual cDNA molecules were tagged with unique molecular identifiers, the study reported. TCRdb re-called the 5' RACE reads through MiXCR, storing one row per CDR3 protein. Of tens of thousands of distinct CDR3 sequences in the sample, about a tenth were seen once. The data derive from a study of early T cells in non-severe SARS-CoV-2 infection. Study-level information: Sequenced material consisted of bulk RNA (from unsorted whole blood), and chains were unpaired.

General study points: Matching against VDJdb likely underestimated virus-specific expansions, favoring anti-spike CD8.

Sequencing was performed on whole blood, taken at baseline. This TCR came from an adult who was a healthcare worker with PCR-confirmed SARS-CoV-2 infection or an uninfected control (not recorded which).

The CDR3 is CSVWATGNTIYF. In DNA, the CDR3 is TGCAGTGTTTGGGCTACTGGAAACACCATATATTTT. The rearrangement joins TRBV20-1 to TRBJ1-3; D is unclear. The V end was cut by 7 bases, the J end by 2 bases, with 9 bases between. From germline, CDR1 is DFQATT and CDR2 SNEGSKA (reference sequence). CDR3 size: 12 residues.